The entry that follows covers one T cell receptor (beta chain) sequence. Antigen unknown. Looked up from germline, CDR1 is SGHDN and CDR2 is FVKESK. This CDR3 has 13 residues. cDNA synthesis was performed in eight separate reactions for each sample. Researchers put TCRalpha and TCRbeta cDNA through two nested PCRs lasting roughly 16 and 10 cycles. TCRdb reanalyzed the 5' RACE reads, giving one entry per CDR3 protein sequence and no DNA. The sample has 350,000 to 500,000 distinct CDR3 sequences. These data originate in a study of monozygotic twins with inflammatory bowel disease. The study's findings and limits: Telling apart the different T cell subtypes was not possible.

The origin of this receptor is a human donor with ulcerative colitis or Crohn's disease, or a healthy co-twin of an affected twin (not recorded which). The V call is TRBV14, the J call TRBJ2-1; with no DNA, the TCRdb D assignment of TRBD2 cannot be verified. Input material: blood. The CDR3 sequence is CASRTSGISEQFF.